The sequence of this T cell receptor beta chain was determined in a study of shared clonotypes between healthy human individuals. Study results and limitations: Non-shared clonotypes displayed generation probabilities falling below those of clonotypes present in all four donors.

The authors divided CD4+ cells into CD45RA+ naive and CD45RA-negative memory subsets. A note on this clone: Its antigen is undetermined.

Once extracted for a subset, genomic DNA was divided evenly among several immunoSEQ plates. Clones were sequenced by immunoSEQ multiplex PCR, and TCRdb holds only the in-frame ones, with some missing. The data hold over a million clones, with 75% to 80% observed a single time. This clonotype was sampled from a man between 18 and 35 years old in good health. Some clones in this sample may be carry-over from other donors' samples. Sequenced: memory CD4+ T cells from PBMCs. The subset is: CD45RA-negative fraction.

The CDR3 is CASRLSGRALARRETQYF. CDR3 DNA: TGTGCCAGCAGACTAAGCGGGAGGGCCCTCGCTCGTCGAGAGACCCAGTACTTC. The J gene is TRBJ2-5, the V gene TRBV11-2; 10 bases agree with TRBD2. J gave up 4 bases and V 6 bases, and 17 bases lay outside the gene matches. Germline-derived CDR1 and CDR2 are SGHAT and FQNNGV. CDR3 length equals 18 residues.